Listed below are T cell receptor beta chains from one sample, sequenced in a study of T cell responses to AZD1222 COVID-19 vaccine. This table comes from immunoSEQ multiplex PCR, and its TCRdb copy is limited to in-frame clones, with some not included. This table has 100,000 to 150,000 clones, 80% to 90% appearing once. The specimen was peripheral blood, collected on day 0 of AZD1222 vaccination. These receptors were taken from an adult in good health. Both conserved end residues are part of each CDR3. The D gene is left open where the match is weak. Not all rows give a size; the values are once, few, many and, for expanded clones, a class.

NA,NA,TRBJ2-5,TRBV5-1,13,TGCGCCAGCAGCTGGGGGATCCAAGAGACCCAGTACTTC,CASSWGIQETQYF
NA,NA,TRBJ2-1,TRBV11-1,14,TGTGCCAGCAGCTTAGTTGCGGCTAACAATGAGCAGTTCTTC,CASSLVAANNEQFF
few,NA,TRBJ1-5,TRBV27,14,TGTGCCAGCAGCTATGGTGCGGACAATCAGCCCCAGCATTTT,CASSYGADNQPQHF
NA,NA,TRBJ1-1,TRBV5-1,14,TGCGCCAGCAGCTTGGGGACAGTTGACACTGAAGCTTTCTTT,CASSLGTVDTEAFF
NA,NA,TRBJ1-2,TRBV19,13,TGTGCCAGTAGCCTTGACAGGATCTATGGCTACACCTTC,CASSLDRIYGYTF
NA,NA,TRBJ1-4,TRBV19,15,TGTGCCAGTAGTGCAGGGACGTCTATGGTTGAAAAACTGTTTTTT,CASSAGTSMVEKLFF
NA,NA,TRBJ2-7,TRBV3-1/TRBV3-2,17,TGTGCCAGCAGCCATACCCCATGTACGTATGAGCGGTGCGAGCAGTACTTC,CASSHTPCTYERCEQYF
NA,NA,TRBJ2-1,TRBV27,14,TGTGCCAGCAGTTGGGGGGACTCCTACAATGAGCAGTTCTTC,CASSWGDSYNEQFF
NA,NA,TRBJ1-3,TRBV5-1,15,TGCGCCAGCAGCTGGGGCCGACTAGACGGAAACACCATATATTTT,CASSWGRLDGNTIYF
NA,NA,TRBJ2-7,TRBV6-5,13,TGTGCCAGCAGACCAGGGGCCTCCTACGAGCAGTACTTC,CASRPGASYEQYF
NA,TRBD2,TRBJ2-7,TRBV3-1/TRBV3-2,15,TGTGCCAGCAGCCAAGGGACTAGGCCGCGCGACGAGCAGTACTTC,CASSQGTRPRDEQYF
NA,NA,TRBJ2-7,TRBV28,16,TGTGCCAGCAGTCCCCGACTCAGGGCCGGGACTTACGAGCAGTACTTC,CASSPRLRAGTYEQYF
NA,TRBD1,TRBJ2-7,TRBV9,15,TGTGCCAGCAGCGTAGCTGGGACAGGGGGCTACGAGCAGTACTTC,CASSVAGTGGYEQYF
NA,NA,TRBJ2-5,TRBV5-1,14,TGCGCCAGCAGCTTGGGGACTACGCAAGAGACCCAGTACTTC,CASSLGTTQETQYF
NA,NA,TRBJ2-7,TRBV11-2,16,TGTGCCAGCAGCTTAGATTGGTCCAGGAGCTCCTACGAGCAGTACTTC,CASSLDWSRSSYEQYF
few,NA,TRBJ1-3,TRBV4-1,16,TGCGCCAGCAGCCAAACCTTCCCGAGCTCTGGAAACACCATATATTTT,CASSQTFPSSGNTIYF
NA,NA,TRBJ2-3,TRBV27,16,TGTGCCAGCAGTTCCCCCCAGGGTGCGGGGACAGATACGCAGTATTTT,CASSSPQGAGTDTQYF
NA,NA,TRBJ2-7,TRBV7-6,15,TGTGCCAGCAGCTTAGCCCAAGGGGCCTCCTACGAGCAGTACTTC,CASSLAQGASYEQYF
NA,TRBD2,TRBJ2-2,TRBV19,12,TGTGCCAGTCAGGGAGGGTTACGGGAGCTGTTTTTT,CASQGGLRELFF
once,TRBD2,TRBJ2-7,TRBV4-1,18,TGCGCCAGCAGCCAGGGGGAACTAGCGGGAGGGCTCTCCTACGAGCAGTACTTC,CASSQGELAGGLSYEQYF
NA,NA,TRBJ2-7,TRBV27,14,TGTGCCAGCAGTTTAGGGGCAGACTCCTACGAGCAGTACTTC,CASSLGADSYEQYF
NA,TRBD2,TRBJ2-1,TRBV11-2,18,TGTGCCAGCAGCCCGGGGGGTGGACCAGCTTCGTCCTACAATGAGCAGTTCTTC,CASSPGGGPASSYNEQFF
NA,NA,TRBJ1-6,TRBV27,15,TGTGCCAGCAACCTGCGGGGCTCCTATAATTCACCCCTCCACTTT,CASNLRGSYNSPLHF